The source of this T cell receptor (beta chain) is a study of shared clonotypes between healthy human individuals. It was 200 ng DNA, 31,000 or so T cell genomes, that sorted-subset replicate PCRs used. Method: immunoSEQ multiplex PCR; TCRdb's copy keeps in-frame clones and lacks some. The sample holds 1.4 million or so clones, approximately 98.5% seen once. The specimen sequenced was naive CD4+ T cells sorted from blood. Subset here: CD45RA+ positively selected. The TCR comes from a man aged 25 to 40 in good health.

CDR3 region: CASSLALGLSGNTIYF. CDR3 coding DNA: TGTGCCAGCAGCCTCGCCTTAGGTCTCTCTGGAAACACCATATATTTT. The chain combines TRBV7-9 with TRBJ1-3; D unclear. Trimming took off 5 bases at V and 0 bases at J, with 14 bases between the two ends. The CDR3 totals 16 residues. Germline V gene lookup returns CDR1 SEHNR and CDR2 FQNEAQ (reference sequence).